This T cell receptor beta chain derives from a study of blood T cells in healthy people across ages. A sample-barcoded 5' primer and a J-beta primer mix were used in a second PCR of about 7 to 12 cycles. The authors tagged each cDNA molecule using a template-switch adaptor with 12 random nucleotides. From each sample, at least 2.5 million paired-end reads containing CDR3 were obtained. Via MiXCR, TCRdb re-called the 5' RACE reads, giving one row per CDR3 protein. Seen here are hundreds of thousands of distinct CDR3 sequences, roughly 60% observed once, and the top ten hold roughly 22%. Per sample, extraction of total RNA gave at least 6 micrograms in every case. Germline CDR1 MGHRA, CDR2 YSYEKL. The CDR3 is 16 residues long. V lost 1 base to trimming and J lost 1 base, with 11 bases between them.

J is TRBJ2-1 and V is TRBV4-1; possibly TRBD1 for D (6 bases). This TCR derives from a man in his thirties or forties in good health. Sequencing was done on a sample of blood. CDR3 nucleotide sequence: TGCGCCAGCAGCCAAGGGGGGCTTGGGTCCTACAATGAGCAGTTCTTC. This translates into CASSQGGLGSYNEQFF.